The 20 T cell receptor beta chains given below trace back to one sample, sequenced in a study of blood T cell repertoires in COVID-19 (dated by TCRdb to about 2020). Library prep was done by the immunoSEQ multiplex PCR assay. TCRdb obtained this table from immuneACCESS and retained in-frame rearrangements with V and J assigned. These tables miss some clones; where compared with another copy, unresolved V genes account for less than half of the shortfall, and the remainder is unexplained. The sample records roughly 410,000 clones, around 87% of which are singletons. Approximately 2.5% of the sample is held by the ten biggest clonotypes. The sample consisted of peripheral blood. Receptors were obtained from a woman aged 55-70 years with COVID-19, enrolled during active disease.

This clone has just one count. This chain's CDR3 is CASSQVRGGGSYEQYF. In DNA, the CDR3 is TGCGCCAGCAGCCAAGTCCGTGGGGGGGGCTCCTACGAGCAGTACTTC. This chain links TRBV4-1 with TRBJ2-7; 7 nucleotides align to TRBD2. The CDR3 extends over 16 amino acids. Germline CDR1 and CDR2: MGHRA and YSYEKL. Trimming cost V 1 base and J 0 bases; bases outside gene matches: 6.

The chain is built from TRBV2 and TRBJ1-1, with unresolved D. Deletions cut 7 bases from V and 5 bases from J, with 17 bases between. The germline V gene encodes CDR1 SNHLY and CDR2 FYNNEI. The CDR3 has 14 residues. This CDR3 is CASTIGGARTEAFF. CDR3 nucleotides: TGTGCCAGCACCATAGGTGGAGCGAGGACTGAAGCTTTCTTT.

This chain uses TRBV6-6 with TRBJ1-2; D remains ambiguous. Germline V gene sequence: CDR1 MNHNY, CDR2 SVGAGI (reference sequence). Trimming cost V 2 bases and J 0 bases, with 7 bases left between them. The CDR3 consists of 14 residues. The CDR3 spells CASSYDGTNYGYTF. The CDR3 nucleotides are TGTGCCAGCAGTTACGACGGGACTAACTATGGCTACACCTTC.

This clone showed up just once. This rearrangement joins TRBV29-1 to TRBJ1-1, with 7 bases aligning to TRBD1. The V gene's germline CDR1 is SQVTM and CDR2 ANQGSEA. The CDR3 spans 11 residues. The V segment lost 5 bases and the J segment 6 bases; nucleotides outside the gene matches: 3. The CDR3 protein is CSVRQGAEAFF. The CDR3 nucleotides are TGCAGCGTTAGACAGGGAGCTGAAGCTTTCTTT.

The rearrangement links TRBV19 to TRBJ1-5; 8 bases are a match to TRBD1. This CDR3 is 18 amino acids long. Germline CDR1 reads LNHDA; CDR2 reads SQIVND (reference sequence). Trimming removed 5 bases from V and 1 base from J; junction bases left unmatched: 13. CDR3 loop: CASSYRGAGGQSNQPQHF. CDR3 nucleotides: TGTGCCAGTAGTTACCGGGGGGCAGGGGGCCAGAGCAATCAGCCCCAGCATTTT.

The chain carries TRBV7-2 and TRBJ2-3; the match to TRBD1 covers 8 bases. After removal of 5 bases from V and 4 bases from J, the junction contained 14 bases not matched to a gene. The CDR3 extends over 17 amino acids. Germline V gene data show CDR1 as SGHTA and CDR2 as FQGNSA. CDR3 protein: CASSPPRKSQGADTQYF. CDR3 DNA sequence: TGTGCCAGCAGCCCACCCCGGAAGTCACAGGGGGCAGATACGCAGTATTTT.

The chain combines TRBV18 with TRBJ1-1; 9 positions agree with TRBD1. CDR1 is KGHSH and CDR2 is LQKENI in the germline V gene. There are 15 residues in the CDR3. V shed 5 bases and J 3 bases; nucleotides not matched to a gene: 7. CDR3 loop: CASSRRTGVDTEAFF. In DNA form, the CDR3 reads TGTGCCAGCTCAAGGAGGACAGGGGTGGACACTGAAGCTTTCTTT.

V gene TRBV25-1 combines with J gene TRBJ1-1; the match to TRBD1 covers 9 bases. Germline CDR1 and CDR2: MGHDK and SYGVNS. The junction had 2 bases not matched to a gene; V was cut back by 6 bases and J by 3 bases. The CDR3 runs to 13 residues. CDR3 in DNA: TGTGCCAGCAGAGGACAGGGGTACACTGAAGCTTTCTTT. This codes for CASRGQGYTEAFF.

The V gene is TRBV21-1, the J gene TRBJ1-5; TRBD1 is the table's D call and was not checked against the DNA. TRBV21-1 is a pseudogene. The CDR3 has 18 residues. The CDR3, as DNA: TGTGCCAGCAGCAAATTGGGGACCCGGGACAGGGGAGATCAGCCCCAGCATTTT. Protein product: CASSKLGTRDRGDQPQHF.

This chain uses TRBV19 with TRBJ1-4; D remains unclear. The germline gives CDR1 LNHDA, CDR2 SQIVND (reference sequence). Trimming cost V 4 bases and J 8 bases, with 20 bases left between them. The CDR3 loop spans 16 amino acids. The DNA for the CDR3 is TGTGCCAGTAGTACCTACGAGCCCAGTGGGAGCGAAAAACTGTTTTTT. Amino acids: CASSTYEPSGSEKLFF.

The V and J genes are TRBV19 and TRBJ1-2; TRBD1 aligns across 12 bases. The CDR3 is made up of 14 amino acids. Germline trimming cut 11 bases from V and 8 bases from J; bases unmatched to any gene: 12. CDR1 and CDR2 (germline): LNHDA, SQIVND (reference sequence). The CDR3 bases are TGTGCCGGTACACCGGGACAGGGGGCGGAAGGCTACACCTTC. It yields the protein CAGTPGQGAEGYTF.

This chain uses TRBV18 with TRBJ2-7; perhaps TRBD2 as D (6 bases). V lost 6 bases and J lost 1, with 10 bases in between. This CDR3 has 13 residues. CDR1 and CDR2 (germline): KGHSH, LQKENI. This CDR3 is CASSTGVSYEQYF. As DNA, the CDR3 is TGTGCCAGCTCCACGGGGGTTTCCTACGAGCAGTACTTC.

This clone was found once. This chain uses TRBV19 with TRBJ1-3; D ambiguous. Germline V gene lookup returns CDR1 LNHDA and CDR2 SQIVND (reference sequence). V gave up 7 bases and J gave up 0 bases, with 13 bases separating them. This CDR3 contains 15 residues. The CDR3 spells CASTDRGSSGNTIYF. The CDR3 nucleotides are TGTGCCAGTACCGATCGGGGAAGCTCTGGAAACACCATATATTTT.

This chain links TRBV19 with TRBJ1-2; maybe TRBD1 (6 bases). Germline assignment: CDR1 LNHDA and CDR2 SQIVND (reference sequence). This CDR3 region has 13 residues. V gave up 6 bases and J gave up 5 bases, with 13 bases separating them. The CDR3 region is CASRSGQIYGYTF. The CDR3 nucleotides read TGTGCCAGTAGATCGGGACAAATTTATGGCTACACCTTC. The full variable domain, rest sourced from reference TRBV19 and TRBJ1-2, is DGGITQSPKYLFRKEGQNVTLSCEQNLNHDAMYWYRQDPGQGLRLIYYSQIVNDFQKGDIAEGYSVSREKKESFPLTVTSAQKNPTAFYLCASRSGQIYGYTFGSGTRLTVV.

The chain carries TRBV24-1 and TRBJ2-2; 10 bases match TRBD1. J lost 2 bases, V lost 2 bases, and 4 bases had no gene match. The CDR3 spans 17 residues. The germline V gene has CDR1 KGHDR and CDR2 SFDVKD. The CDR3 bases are TGTGCCACCAGTGATTGGACAGGGGGATCAAACACCGGGGAGCTGTTTTTT. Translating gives CATSDWTGGSNTGELFF.

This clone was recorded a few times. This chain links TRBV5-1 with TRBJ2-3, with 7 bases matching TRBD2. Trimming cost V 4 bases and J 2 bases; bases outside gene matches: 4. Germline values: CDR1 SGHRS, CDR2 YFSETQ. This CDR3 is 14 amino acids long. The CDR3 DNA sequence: TGCGCCAGCAGCCCGGGACTAATCACAGATACGCAGTATTTT. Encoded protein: CASSPGLITDTQYF.

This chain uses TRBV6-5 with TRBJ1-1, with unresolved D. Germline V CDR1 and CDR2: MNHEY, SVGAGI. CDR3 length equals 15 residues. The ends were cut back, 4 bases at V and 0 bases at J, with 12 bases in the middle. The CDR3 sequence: CASSWAGSMNTEAFF. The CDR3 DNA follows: TGTGCCAGCAGTTGGGCAGGTTCCATGAACACTGAAGCTTTCTTT.

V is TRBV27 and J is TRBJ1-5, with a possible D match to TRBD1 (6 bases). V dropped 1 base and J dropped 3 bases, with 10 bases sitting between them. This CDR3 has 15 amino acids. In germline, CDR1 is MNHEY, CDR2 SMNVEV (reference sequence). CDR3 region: CASSLLSGVNQPQHF. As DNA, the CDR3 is TGTGCCAGCAGTTTATTGTCAGGGGTCAATCAGCCCCAGCATTTT.

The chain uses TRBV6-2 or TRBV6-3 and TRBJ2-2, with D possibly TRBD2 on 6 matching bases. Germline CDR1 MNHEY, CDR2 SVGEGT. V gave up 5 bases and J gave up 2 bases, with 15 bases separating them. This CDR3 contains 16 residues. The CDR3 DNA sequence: TGTGCCAGCAGTGTAACCGGGACTCAAAACACCGGGGAGCTGTTTTTT. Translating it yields CASSVTGTQNTGELFF.

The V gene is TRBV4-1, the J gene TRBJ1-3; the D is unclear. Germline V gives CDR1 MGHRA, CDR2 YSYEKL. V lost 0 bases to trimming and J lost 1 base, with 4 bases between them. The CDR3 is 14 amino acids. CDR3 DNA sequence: TGCGCCAGCAGCCAAGAGAGGTCTGGAAACACCATATATTTT. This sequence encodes CASSQERSGNTIYF.